These 11 T cell receptor beta chains were all obtained from the same sample, sequenced in a study of PD-L1 blockade in urothelial cancer. Measured with immunoSEQ multiplex PCR; TCRdb has only the in-frame clones, and not every one. The sample holds roughly 17,000 clones, around nine tenths seen once. Time point given: pretreatment peripheral blood. Material: PBMCs, obtained around atezolizumab (anti-PD-L1) treatment. The receptors derive from a man between 65 and 85 years old with urothelial cancer.

The chain has TRBV5-1 and TRBJ1-2; perhaps TRBD1 as D (6 bases). The CDR3 is 14 amino acids. Germline V CDR1 and CDR2: SGHRS, YFSETQ. Trimming stripped 0 bases from V and 6 bases from J, with 12 bases between. The chain's CDR3 is CASSLADRFHGYTF. CDR3 nucleotides: TGCGCCAGCAGCTTGGCCGACAGGTTCCATGGCTACACCTTC.

The table lists this clone with a few counts. The gene calls are TRBV9 and TRBJ2-2, with 9 bases aligning to TRBD2. The V gene end was trimmed by 0 bases and the J gene end by 9 bases; junction bases not matched to a gene: 3. The CDR3 sequence is 14 residues long. The V gene's germline CDR1 is SGDLS and CDR2 YYNGEE. CDR3 loop: CASSVASGVRELFF. CDR3 coding DNA: TGTGCCAGCAGCGTAGCTAGCGGGGTGAGGGAGCTGTTTTTT.

This clone was picked up one time. The chain is built from TRBV2 and TRBJ2-5; D is unclear. From germline, CDR1 is SNHLY and CDR2 FYNNEI. Trimming cost V 1 base and J 5 bases, with 11 bases left between them. The CDR3 totals 14 residues. The CDR3, as DNA: TGTGCCAGCAGTGAAGGGCCTTATCACGAGACCCAGTACTTC. It is translated as CASSEGPYHETQYF.

The chain combines TRBV19 with TRBJ1-5; D may be TRBD1 (5 bases). The CDR3 has 15 residues. Looked up from germline, CDR1 is LNHDA and CDR2 is SQIVND (reference sequence). V was shortened by 5 bases and J by 1 base, with 12 bases between the two germline ends. CDR3 loop: CASSWGGGSNQPQHF. Written as DNA, the CDR3 is TGTGCCAGTAGTTGGGGGGGTGGGAGCAATCAGCCCCAGCATTTT.

This chain connects TRBV9 to TRBJ2-3; TRBD2 aligns across 7 bases. Germline V CDR1 and CDR2: SGDLS, YYNGEE. V was pared by 5 bases and J by 0 bases, with 6 bases of the junction left unmatched. This CDR3 contains 15 residues. CDR3 protein: CASRERGPSTDTQYF. The CDR3 nucleotides read TGTGCCAGCAGGGAGCGGGGACCTAGCACAGATACGCAGTATTTT.

The gene calls are TRBV18 and TRBJ2-7; D is perhaps TRBD1 (5 bases). Germline loops: CDR1 KGHSH, CDR2 LQKENI. This CDR3 has 15 amino acids. V was pared by 0 bases and J by 2 bases, with 11 bases between. The CDR3 loop reads CASSPPVPRAYEQYF. The CDR3 DNA sequence: TGTGCCAGCTCACCACCGGTTCCCAGGGCCTACGAGCAGTACTTC.

This sequence joins TRBV9 and TRBJ2-1, with D uncertain. The germline V and J ends were trimmed by 3 bases and 4 bases, with 8 bases remaining between them. The CDR3 is 13 amino acids. Germline CDR1 and CDR2: SGDLS and YYNGEE. CDR3 nucleotides: TGTGCCAGCAGCGGAGACATATACAATGAGCAGTTCTTC. Amino acid sequence: CASSGDIYNEQFF.

The J gene is TRBJ1-1, the V gene TRBV29-1, with D possibly matching TRBD1 (5 bases). From germline, CDR1 is SQVTM and CDR2 ANQGSEA. The CDR3 covers 14 residues. Trimming removed 4 bases from V and 6 bases from J, with 18 bases in between. In nucleotides, the CDR3 is TGCAGCGTTGGGGAAAGGGGTGATAGGGCTGAAGCTTTCTTT. Translation gives CSVGERGDRAEAFF.

This chain joins TRBV18 and TRBJ1-2; weak D call: TRBD1 (6 bases). This CDR3 spans 13 amino acids. CDR1 is KGHSH, CDR2 LQKENI, per germline. V lost 3 bases and J 7 bases, leaving 12 bases between the germline ends. The CDR3 bases are TGTGCCAGCTCACCGCAGGGGTTGAGTGGCTACACCTTC. Translated, it gives CASSPQGLSGYTF.

CDR3 region: CAWSERGLSSYNEQFF. CDR3 nucleotide sequence: TGTGCCTGGAGTGAGCGAGGACTGAGCTCCTACAATGAGCAGTTCTTC. The chain uses TRBV30 and TRBJ2-1; tentative D call: TRBD2 (5 bases). The germline gives CDR1 GTSNPN, CDR2 SVGIG (reference sequence). This CDR3 comprises 16 residues. V shed 1 base and J shed 0 bases, with 13 bases lying between them. The full variable domain, in which reference TRBV30 and TRBJ2-1 provide the parts outside the CDR3, is SQTIHQWPATLVQPVGSPLSLECTVEGTSNPNLYWYRQAAGRGLQLLFYSVGIGQISSEVPQNLSASRPQDRQFILSSKKLLLSDSGFYLCAWSERGLSSYNEQFFGPGTRLTVL.

The chain carries TRBV5-1 and TRBJ2-7, with TRBD1 matching 9 bases. CDR3 length equals 16 residues. V dropped 4 bases and J dropped 3; count of bases not matched to a gene: 11. Per the germline V gene, CDR1 is SGHRS and CDR2 is YFSETQ. In nucleotides, the CDR3 is TGCGCCAGCAGCGCTACCTGGGACAGGGAAGGCTACGAGCAGTACTTC. Translating gives CASSATWDREGYEQYF.